This entry lists 31 T cell receptor beta chains sequenced from one sample in a study of shared T cell receptors in the human thymus. Assay used: immunoSEQ multiplex PCR; TCRdb lists only in-frame clones, some missing. The sample has about 710,000 clones; 80% to 90% are singletons. These same data were also listed under a study on human thymus T cells.

The sample consisted of thymocytes. The receptor source for this set is a boy under two years old with a congenital heart defect.

The CDR3: CASSLRNVGRLFF. The CDR3 bases are TGTGCCAGCAGCCTTAGGAACGTCGGGAGACTGTTTTTT. The genes are TRBV5-4 and TRBJ1-4, with D uncertain. The CDR3 runs 13 residues. Trimming took 4 bases from V and 13 from J, leaving 17 bases between them. The germline V gene encodes CDR1 SGHNT and CDR2 YYREEE (reference sequence).

The chain carries TRBV5-1 and TRBJ2-7; 7 bases align to TRBD1. The V and J ends lost 4 bases and 4 bases, in that order; junction bases with no gene match: 8. Germline V lookup: CDR1 SGHRS, CDR2 YFSETQ. The length of the CDR3 is 14 residues. CDR3 nucleotide sequence: TGCGCCAGCAGCAGCAAGACAGGGAAGTACGAGCAGTACTTC. Its protein product is CASSSKTGKYEQYF.

The V call is TRBV6-4, the J call TRBJ2-5; TRBD2 agrees at 10 bases. With 3 bases clipped from V and 7 bases from J, the junction kept 5 bases outside the gene matches. CDR3 size: 14 residues. CDR1 is MRHNA, CDR2 SNTAGT, per germline. The chain's CDR3 is CASSESGGARTQYF. CDR3 nucleotide sequence: TGTGCCAGCAGTGAGAGCGGGGGGGCCCGGACCCAGTACTTC.

In this sample, this clone turned up once. The chain carries TRBV6-5 and TRBJ2-7; TRBD1 is a possible D gene (6 bases). Germline V gene sequence: CDR1 MNHEY, CDR2 SVGAGI. This CDR3 region has 16 residues. Trimming removed 0 bases at V and 3 bases at J, with 15 bases between. CDR3 in DNA: TGTGCCAGCAGTTACTCGATCAGGGGCAGAATCTACGAGCAGTACTTC. Translation: CASSYSIRGRIYEQYF.

The chain is built from TRBV19 and TRBJ1-5, with a tentative D call TRBD1 (6 bases). Trimming pared 2 bases from V and 0 bases from J, leaving 23 bases between. This CDR3 has 20 residues. CDR1 is LNHDA and CDR2 is SQIVND in the germline V gene (reference sequence). The CDR3 loop reads CASSIFWQGYGYYSNQPQHF. Here the CDR3 DNA reads TGTGCCAGTAGTATATTTTGGCAGGGGTACGGGTATTATAGCAATCAGCCCCAGCATTTT.

V gene TRBV28 combines with J gene TRBJ1-5, with TRBD1 matching 10 bases. The trim removed 4 bases at V and 5 bases at J, leaving 5 bases unmatched. This CDR3 comprises 15 residues. Germline V gene lookup returns CDR1 MDHEN and CDR2 SYDVKM. The CDR3 bases are TGTGCCAGCAGTTGGGACGACAGGGGGCATCAGCCCCAGCATTTT. It yields the protein CASSWDDRGHQPQHF. The full variable domain, completed using reference TRBV28 and TRBJ1-5, is DVKVTQSSRYLVKRTGEKVFLECVQDMDHENMFWYRQDPGLGLRLIYFSYDVKMKEKGDIPEGYSVSREKKERFSLILESASTNQTSMYLCASSWDDRGHQPQHFGDGTRLSIL.

V gene TRBV4-2 combines with J gene TRBJ2-3; D call uncertain. This CDR3 is built from 13 residues. Germline V gene lookup returns CDR1 LGHNA and CDR2 YNFKEQ. Trimming took 0 bases from V and 5 from J, leaving 6 bases between them. In nucleotides, the CDR3 is TGTGCCAGCAGCCAAGATCGGGTAGATACGCAGTATTTT. It yields the protein CASSQDRVDTQYF.

This chain links TRBV7-7 with TRBJ2-1; 14 nucleotides agree with TRBD2. CDR3 length: 15 residues. The germline gives CDR1 SSHAT, CDR2 FNYEAQ (reference sequence). V was pared by 4 bases and J by 5 bases, with 1 base of the junction left unmatched. CDR3 in amino acids: CASSSGLAGDNEQFF. CDR3 bases: TGTGCCAGCAGCTCGGGACTAGCGGGGGACAATGAGCAGTTCTTC.

This chain uses TRBV30 with TRBJ1-5, with D hard to call. V gave up 1 base and J gave up 3 bases, with 13 bases separating them. The CDR3 covers 15 residues. CDR1 is GTSNPN and CDR2 is SVGIG in the germline V gene (reference sequence). CDR3 nucleotide sequence: TGTGCCTGGAGTGGAGGGCAGGTTCACAATCAGCCCCAGCATTTT. Protein product: CAWSGGQVHNQPQHF.

The V and J genes are TRBV28 and TRBJ1-1, with a tentative D call TRBD1 (5 bases). The V gene lost 8 bases and the J gene lost 4 bases, with 11 bases spanning the gap. Germline CDR1 and CDR2: MDHEN and SYDVKM. The CDR3 sequence is 12 residues long. CDR3 bases: TGTGCCAGCGGGGACTGGGGCACTGAAGCTTTCTTT. Protein product: CASGDWGTEAFF.

The V gene is TRBV14, the J gene TRBJ2-7; 8 bases match TRBD1. The CDR3 length is 18 residues. Trimming cost V 1 base and J 1 base; bases outside gene matches: 12. Per germline, CDR1 SGHDN and CDR2 FVKESK. CDR3 amino acids: CASSQVSLRTGGSYEQYF. The DNA of the CDR3 is TGTGCCAGCAGCCAAGTGAGTCTGCGTACAGGGGGTTCCTACGAGCAGTACTTC.

The chain is built from TRBV5-1 and TRBJ2-7; 7 bases map to TRBD2. This CDR3 region has 19 residues. With V trimmed by 0 bases and J by 4 bases, 19 bases remained unmatched. Looked up from germline, CDR1 is SGHRS and CDR2 is YFSETQ. Written as DNA, the CDR3 is TGCGCCAGCAGCTTGGCCTGGGCCGAGAGGGCGGGAGAAAAGTACGAGCAGTACTTC. It codes for CASSLAWAERAGEKYEQYF.

The V call is TRBV28, the J call TRBJ2-7, with D unclear. V was shortened by 4 bases and J by 5 bases, with 6 bases between the two germline ends. The CDR3 runs 11 residues. Germline loops: CDR1 MDHEN, CDR2 SYDVKM. The CDR3 DNA sequence: TGTGCCAGCAGTTCTCCCCACGAGCAGTACTTC. Translation gives CASSSPHEQYF.

The genes are TRBV7-3 and TRBJ1-1; TRBD1 agrees at 9 bases. V dropped 2 bases and J dropped 1; count of bases not matched to a gene: 8. CDR3 length: 17 residues. CDR1 SGHTA and CDR2 FQGTGA come from the germline V gene. The CDR3 protein is CASSLGLRDRANTEAFF. In DNA form, the CDR3 reads TGTGCCAGCAGCTTAGGGTTAAGGGACAGGGCGAACACTGAAGCTTTCTTT.

This chain uses TRBV15 with TRBJ2-3; TRBD1 might be the D (6 bases). CDR1 is LNHNV and CDR2 is YYDKDF in the germline V gene (reference sequence). Trimming shortened V by 1 base and J by 0 bases, and 8 bases separated the two germline ends. The CDR3 length is 15 residues. The CDR3 region is CATSRVQGSTDTQYF. As DNA, the CDR3 is TGTGCCACCAGCAGAGTCCAGGGGAGCACAGATACGCAGTATTTT. Together with reference TRBV15 and TRBJ2-3, the CDR3 gives the full variable domain: DAMVIQNPRYQVTQFGKPVTLSCSQTLNHNVMYWYQQKSSQAPKLLFHYYDKDFNNEADTPDNFQSRRPNTSFCFLDIRSPGLGDTAMYLCATSRVQGSTDTQYFGPGTRLTVL.

The sample holds a few counts of this clone. The chain employs TRBV4-1 and TRBJ1-5; 9 nucleotides align to TRBD1. In germline, CDR1 is MGHRA, CDR2 YSYEKL. The V gene end was trimmed by 4 bases and the J gene end by 1 base; junction bases not matched to a gene: 2. This CDR3 is 15 amino acids long. The CDR3 DNA sequence: TGCGCCAGCAGCCGAGGACAGGGGAGCAATCAGCCCCAGCATTTT. Encoded protein: CASSRGQGSNQPQHF.

This clone was observed a single time. This chain joins TRBV29-1 and TRBJ1-1; the D is unclear. The length of the CDR3 is 11 residues. CDR1 and CDR2 (germline): SQVTM, ANQGSEA. V was cut by 7 bases and J by 0 bases, with 6 bases left in between. The CDR3 nucleotides read TGCAGCGCCGAGTTGAACACTGAAGCTTTCTTT. It yields the protein CSAELNTEAFF.

This clone was picked up a small number of times. The chain joins TRBV5-6 to TRBJ2-2, with a tentative D call TRBD1 (6 bases). V was cut by 4 bases and J by 3 bases, with 13 bases left in between. The CDR3 is 15 residues long. Looked up from germline, CDR1 is SGHDT and CDR2 is YYEEEE. CDR3 sequence (DNA): TGTGCCAGCAGCCCATATGGACAGTACACCGGGGAGCTGTTTTTT. This sequence encodes CASSPYGQYTGELFF.

J is TRBJ2-3 and V is TRBV19; 13 positions match TRBD2. This CDR3 contains 18 residues. Germline CDR1 is LNHDA and CDR2 is SQIVND (reference sequence). Germline trimming cut 7 bases from V and 0 bases from J; bases unmatched to any gene: 10. DNA for the CDR3: TGTGCCAGTACCCTGACTAGCGGGGGGCCCTATAGCACAGATACGCAGTATTTT. It encodes CASTLTSGGPYSTDTQYF.

The rearrangement uses TRBV7-8 and TRBJ1-2; 7 bases are a match to TRBD1. The CDR3 is 16 residues long. Per the germline V gene, CDR1 is SGHVS and CDR2 is FQNEAQ. With 3 bases clipped from V and 3 bases from J, the junction kept 10 bases outside the gene matches. CDR3 bases: TGTGCCAGCAGCTTCGCGCCCGGACAGGCTGACTATGGCTACACCTTC. Translating it yields CASSFAPGQADYGYTF.

This chain links TRBV19 with TRBJ1-1, with TRBD1 matching 7 bases. The CDR3 totals 14 residues. V trimming: 8 bases; J trimming: 4 bases; junction bases outside the gene matches: 10. CDR1 is LNHDA, CDR2 SQIVND, per germline (reference sequence). The CDR3 protein is CASHVRDSITEAFF. CDR3 DNA: TGTGCCAGTCATGTCCGGGACAGTATCACTGAAGCTTTCTTT.

The gene calls are TRBV7-2 and TRBJ2-7, with 8 positions matching TRBD1. After removal of 1 base from V and 3 bases from J, the junction contained 8 bases not matched to a gene. This CDR3 comprises 16 residues. CDR1 is SGHTA, CDR2 FQGNSA, per germline. The CDR3 DNA is TGTGCCAGCAGCTTAGGCGGACAGGGTGAAGACTACGAGCAGTACTTC. Translated, it gives CASSLGGQGEDYEQYF. The variable domain in full, with the rest retrieved from reference TRBV7-2 and TRBJ2-7, is GAGVSQSPSNKVTEKGKDVELRCDPISGHTALYWYRQSLGQGLEFLIYFQGNSAPDKSGLPSDRFSAERTGGSVSTLTIQRTQQEDSAVYLCASSLGGQGEDYEQYFGPGTRLTVT.

The CDR3 loop reads CASSQEEGEAGGYTF. The CDR3 region has the DNA TGTGCCAGCAGCCAAGAAGAGGGGGAAGCTGGTGGCTACACCTTC. The chain is built from TRBV14 and TRBJ1-2; D might be TRBD1 (6 bases). Between the trimmed V and J ends, which lost 0 bases and 7 bases, there was a span of 15 bases. CDR1 SGHDN and CDR2 FVKESK come from the germline V gene. The CDR3 has 15 residues.

A few counts support this clone. The chain uses TRBV14 and TRBJ2-7, with D possibly TRBD1 on 5 matching bases. V dropped 1 base and J dropped 2 bases, with 9 bases sitting between them. The V gene's germline CDR1 is SGHDN and CDR2 FVKESK. The CDR3 totals 14 residues. The CDR3 DNA is TGTGCCAGCAGCCAAGCAGGGAACGCCTACGAGCAGTACTTC. As protein: CASSQAGNAYEQYF.

This clone was detected a few times. The genes are TRBV19 and TRBJ2-1; D perhaps matches TRBD1 (7 bases). Germline loops: CDR1 LNHDA, CDR2 SQIVND (reference sequence). V dropped 11 bases and J dropped 13 bases, with 18 bases sitting between them. The CDR3 is 11 residues long. The CDR3 loop reads CAPRGLAAQFF. The CDR3 DNA reads TGTGCCCCCAGGGGGTTAGCGGCCCAGTTCTTC.

This CDR3 is CASSLGTGVETQYF. CDR3 nucleotides: TGTGCCAGCAGCTTAGGGACAGGGGTGGAGACCCAGTACTTC. The V call is TRBV7-6, the J call TRBJ2-5; 9 nucleotides line up with TRBD1. The V segment lost 1 base and the J segment 5 bases; nucleotides outside the gene matches: 2. The CDR3 contains 14 residues. Germline CDR1 is SGHVS and CDR2 is FNYEAQ. Complete variable domain (other parts from reference TRBV7-6 and TRBJ2-5): GAGVSQSPRYKVTKRGQDVALRCDPISGHVSLYWYRQALGQGPEFLTYFNYEAQQDKSGLPNDRFSAERPEGSISTLTIQRTEQRDSAMYRCASSLGTGVETQYFGPGTRLLVL.

The rearrangement links TRBV9 to TRBJ1-2, with TRBD1 matching 7 bases. CDR3 length equals 12 residues. The V gene end was trimmed by 4 bases and the J gene end by 6 bases; junction bases not matched to a gene: 3. Looked up from germline, CDR1 is SGDLS and CDR2 is YYNGEE. CDR3: CASSQQGHGYTF. The CDR3 DNA follows: TGTGCCAGCAGCCAACAGGGGCATGGCTACACCTTC.

The V and J genes are TRBV11-2 and TRBJ2-7, with D possibly TRBD1 on 6 matching bases. Looked up from germline, CDR1 is SGHAT and CDR2 is FQNNGV. V was clipped by 6 bases and J by 2 bases, with 14 bases between them. The CDR3 runs 14 residues. CDR3 loop: CASSKDRPTYEQYF. Here the CDR3 DNA reads TGTGCCAGCAGTAAGGACAGACCCACCTACGAGCAGTACTTC.

The chain combines TRBV7-3 with TRBJ2-1, with unresolved D. With 1 base removed from V and 8 bases from J, the gap between germline ends came to 15 bases. The CDR3 runs 15 residues. From germline, CDR1 is SGHTA and CDR2 FQGTGA. The CDR3, as DNA: TGTGCCAGCAGCTTAATCCCTAGAGGTTTCGATGAGCAGTTCTTC. The encoded protein is CASSLIPRGFDEQFF. The full variable domain, in which reference TRBV7-3 and TRBJ2-1 provide the parts outside the CDR3, is GAGVSQTPSNKVTEKGKYVELRCDPISGHTALYWYRQSLGQGPEFLIYFQGTGAADDSGLPNDRFFAVRPEGSVSTLKIQRTERGDSAVYLCASSLIPRGFDEQFFGPGTRLTVL.

CDR3 sequence: CSDNNETQYF. The CDR3 DNA reads as TGCAGTGACAACAACGAGACCCAGTACTTC. The V and J genes are TRBV20-1 and TRBJ2-5, with D hard to call. Germline loops: CDR1 DFQATT, CDR2 SNEGSKA (reference sequence). V was cut by 7 bases and J by 5 bases, with 8 bases left in between. The CDR3 is 10 residues long.

The J gene is TRBJ2-7, the V gene TRBV12-5; TRBD2 matches 12 bases. The germline gives CDR1 LGHNT, CDR2 FRNRAP. V gave up 5 bases and J gave up 2 bases; unmatched junction bases: 16. There are 19 residues in the CDR3. This chain's CDR3 is CASGLYGTSGHMITYEQYF. CDR3 nucleotides: TGTGCTAGTGGTCTATACGGGACTAGCGGGCATATGATTACCTACGAGCAGTACTTC.